These 18 T cell receptor beta chains were sequenced from one sample in a study of blood T cells in healthy people across ages. A second PCR, run for about 7 to 12 cycles, used a sample-barcoded 5' primer plus a J-beta primer mix. TCRdb analysed the 5' RACE reads with MiXCR anew, one entry per CDR3 protein. The profile shows about 1.4 million distinct CDR3 sequences, approximately 63% of them singletons. Sequencing input: blood. The receptors derive from a man younger than 35 in good health.

The chain links TRBV10-1 to TRBJ2-7, with TRBD1 matching over 8 bases. Losses at the gene ends were 4 bases for V and 7 bases for J; bases not matched to a gene: 15. From germline, CDR1 is WNHNN and CDR2 SYGVQD (reference sequence). There are 16 residues in the CDR3. The CDR3 coding sequence is TGCGCCAGCAGTGCGCAACCGGGACAGGTATTAGGTGAGCAGTACTTC. Translated, it gives CASSAQPGQVLGEQYF.

The chain recombines TRBV4-1 with TRBJ2-1; 13 positions match TRBD2. V trimming: 3 bases; J trimming: 3 bases; junction bases outside the gene matches: 5. CDR1 MGHRA and CDR2 YSYEKL come from the germline V gene. This CDR3 spans 17 amino acids. Here the CDR3 reads CASSHRLAGGRYNEQFF. CDR3 coding DNA: TGCGCCAGCAGCCATCGACTAGCGGGGGGCCGCTACAATGAGCAGTTCTTC.

The J gene is TRBJ2-5, the V gene TRBV10-3; no firm D call. CDR3 length equals 13 residues. Germline V gene lookup returns CDR1 ENHRY and CDR2 SYGVKD. V was cut by 0 bases and J by 11 bases, with 13 bases left in between. This CDR3 reads CAISESRRLEQYF. CDR3 nucleotide sequence: TGTGCCATCAGTGAGTCCAGACGATTAGAGCAGTACTTC.

The table lists this clonotype with a few counts. The chain couples TRBV29-1 to TRBJ2-4; 8 positions match TRBD1. Trimming cost V 2 bases and J 0 bases; bases outside gene matches: 6. The length of the CDR3 is 16 residues. Looked up from germline, CDR1 is SQVTM and CDR2 is ANQGSEA. DNA of the CDR3: TGCAGCGTTGAAATCCAGGGGGCGGTAGCCAAAAACATTCAGTACTTC. It codes for CSVEIQGAVAKNIQYF.

The chain carries TRBV12-3 or TRBV12-4 and TRBJ1-1; D gene uncertain. This CDR3 is 14 amino acids long. The V end was cut by 5 bases, the J end by 5 bases, with 15 bases between. CDR3 sequence reads: CASSPGEGSTEAFF. For the CDR3, the DNA is TGTGCCAGCAGTCCTGGGGAGGGCTCGACTGAAGCTTTCTTT.

The chain carries TRBV3-1 and TRBJ2-1; D is uncertain. V lost 4 bases to trimming and J lost 2 bases, with 12 bases between them. Germline V gene sequence: CDR1 LGHDT, CDR2 YNNKEL (reference sequence). This CDR3 spans 15 amino acids. CDR3 region: CASSRSGDAYNEQFF. In nucleotides, the CDR3 is TGTGCCAGCAGCCGCTCTGGCGATGCCTACAATGAGCAGTTCTTC.

This clonotype was counted between two and nine times. The V call is TRBV6-5, the J call TRBJ2-4; no reliable D call. The DNA end lines up better with TRBJ2-7; the J call may be wrong. CDR1 is MNHEY, CDR2 SVGAGI, per germline. The CDR3 extends over 14 amino acids. The CDR3 DNA follows: TGTGCCAGCAGTTACTCTCCTTTGTTACTCGAGCAGTACTTC. Translation: CASSYSPLLLEQYF.

This clonotype was observed a few times. The chain uses TRBV25-1 and TRBJ1-1; maybe TRBD1 (5 bases). Germline CDR1 MGHDK, CDR2 SYGVNS. CDR3 size: 16 residues. V gave up 5 bases and J gave up 5 bases, with 21 bases separating them. CDR3 DNA: TGTGCCAGCAGTCCTTACTCGGGACCGGGAGGGACTGAAGCTTTCTTT. It yields the protein CASSPYSGPGGTEAFF. The full variable domain, rest sourced from reference TRBV25-1 and TRBJ1-1, is EADIYQTPRYLVIGTGKKITLECSQTMGHDKMYWYQQDPGMELHLIHYSYGVNSTEKGDLSSESTVSRIRTEHFPLTLESARPSHTSQYLCASSPYSGPGGTEAFFGQGTRLTVV.

The rearrangement joins TRBV15 to TRBJ2-3; 10 nucleotides align to TRBD2. The CDR3 has 19 amino acids. The J segment lost 0 bases and the V segment lost 1 base, leaving 10 bases of the junction unmatched. Germline assignment: CDR1 LNHNV and CDR2 YYDKDF (reference sequence). CDR3 in amino acids: CATSRVLAGFLKSTDTQYF. The CDR3 DNA is TGTGCCACCAGCAGAGTACTAGCGGGATTCCTTAAAAGCACAGATACGCAGTATTTT.

V is TRBV12-3 or TRBV12-4 and J is TRBJ1-4; D is undetermined. V was shortened by 6 bases and J by 6 bases, with 8 bases between the two germline ends. This CDR3 is 12 amino acids long. CDR3 nucleotide sequence: TGTGCCAGCAGCCAACCCCATGAAAAACTGTTTTTT. It specifies CASSQPHEKLFF.

Worth noting for this clonotype: The junction differs from germline at one of its ends, possibly a read error. The rearrangement links TRBV13 to TRBJ2-2, with D hard to call. Germline V gene sequence: CDR1 PRHDT, CDR2 FYEKMQ (reference sequence). The CDR3 has 14 residues. The CDR3 region has the DNA TGTGACAGCAGCCCCAAGGATCCCCCCGGGGAGCTGTTTTTT. It is translated as CDSSPKDPPGELFF.

The V call is TRBV5-1, the J call TRBJ1-2; 7 bases fit TRBD1. Trimming took 4 bases from V and 1 from J; bases not matched to a gene: 7. Germline assignment: CDR1 SGHRS and CDR2 YFSETQ. The CDR3 runs 15 residues. The CDR3 is CASSPGTAINYGYTF. The CDR3, as DNA: TGCGCCAGCAGCCCGGGGACAGCTATTAACTATGGCTACACCTTC.

This clonotype has a handful of counts. This chain joins TRBV20-1 and TRBJ2-7, with D tentatively TRBD1 or TRBD2 (5 bases each). Per the germline V gene, CDR1 is DFQATT and CDR2 is SNEGSKA (reference sequence). V lost 0 bases and J 12 bases, leaving 15 bases between the germline ends. The CDR3 runs 12 residues. CDR3: CSARDERGLSYF. DNA of the CDR3: TGCAGTGCTAGAGACGAGAGGGGCCTTTCGTACTTC.

Ten or more counts support this clonotype. The chain is built from TRBV20-1 and TRBJ2-7; D might be TRBD1 (6 bases). Trimming removed 0 bases at V and 2 bases at J, with 8 bases between. The CDR3 loop spans 13 amino acids. Looked up from germline, CDR1 is DFQATT and CDR2 is SNEGSKA (reference sequence). CDR3 residues: CSARDGDTYEQYF. CDR3 DNA sequence: TGCAGTGCTAGAGATGGGGACACCTACGAGCAGTACTTC.

Only a few counts were recorded for this clonotype. The rearrangement links TRBV4-3 to TRBJ2-3, with a tentative D call TRBD2 (6 bases). Per germline, CDR1 LGHNA and CDR2 YSLEER. V was shortened by 0 bases and J by 4 bases, with 17 bases between the two germline ends. The CDR3 consists of 17 residues. CDR3 residues: CASSQESGLIRPDTQYF. CDR3 bases: TGCGCCAGCAGCCAAGAGTCGGGACTCATCAGGCCAGATACGCAGTATTTT.

Concerning this clonotype itself: At one of its ends the junction is not consistent with the germline gene, which may arise from a read error. This chain joins TRBV20-1 and TRBJ1-1; tentatively, D is TRBD1 (6 bases). Germline-derived CDR1 and CDR2 are DFQATT and SNEGSKA (reference sequence). The CDR3 is made up of 12 amino acids. CDR3 in DNA: TGCAGTGCTAGAAGCGGGGACACTGAAGTTTTCTTT. Translation: CSARSGDTEVFF.

V is TRBV24-1 and J is TRBJ2-1; 11 bases are a match to TRBD1. The CDR3 sequence is 14 residues long. Germline V gives CDR1 KGHDR, CDR2 SFDVKD. Germline trimming cut 9 bases from V and 5 bases from J; bases unmatched to any gene: 5. Here the CDR3 reads CATGDRGEDNEQFF. The CDR3 DNA reads TGTGCCACCGGGGACAGGGGGGAAGACAATGAGCAGTTCTTC.

This clonotype was seen only a few times. CDR3 in amino acids: CASISAGGSNIQYF. In DNA form, the CDR3 reads TGTGCCAGCATCTCGGCGGGGGGATCAAACATTCAGTACTTC. The rearrangement joins TRBV2 to TRBJ2-4, with TRBD2 identical over 8 bases. The J segment lost 6 bases and the V segment lost 7 bases, leaving 8 bases of the junction unmatched. The V gene's germline CDR1 is SNHLY and CDR2 FYNNEI. The CDR3 runs to 14 residues.